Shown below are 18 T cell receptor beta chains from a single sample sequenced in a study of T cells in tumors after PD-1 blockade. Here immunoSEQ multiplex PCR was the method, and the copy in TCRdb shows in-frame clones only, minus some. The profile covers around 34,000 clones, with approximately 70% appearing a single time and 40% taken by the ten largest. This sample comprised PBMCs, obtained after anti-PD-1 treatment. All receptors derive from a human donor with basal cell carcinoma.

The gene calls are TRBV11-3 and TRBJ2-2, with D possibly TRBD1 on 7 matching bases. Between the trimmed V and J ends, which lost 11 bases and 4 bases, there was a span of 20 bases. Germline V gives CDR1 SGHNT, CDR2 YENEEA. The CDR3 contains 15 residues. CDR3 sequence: CAAGKRDRSTGELFF. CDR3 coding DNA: TGTGCCGCGGGGAAACGGGACAGAAGCACCGGGGAGCTGTTTTTT.

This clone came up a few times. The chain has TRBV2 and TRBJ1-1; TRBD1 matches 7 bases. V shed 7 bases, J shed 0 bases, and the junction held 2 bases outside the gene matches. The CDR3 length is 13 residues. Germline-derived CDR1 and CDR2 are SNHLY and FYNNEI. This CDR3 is CASKGTVNTEAFF. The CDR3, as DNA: TGTGCCAGCAAGGGGACAGTGAACACTGAAGCTTTCTTT.

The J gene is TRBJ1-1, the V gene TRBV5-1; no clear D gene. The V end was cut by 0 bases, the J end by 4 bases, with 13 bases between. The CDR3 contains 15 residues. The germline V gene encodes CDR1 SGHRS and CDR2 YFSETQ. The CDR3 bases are TGCGCCAGCAGCTTGGGTCCTGGAAGGGCCACTGAAGCTTTCTTT. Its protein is CASSLGPGRATEAFF. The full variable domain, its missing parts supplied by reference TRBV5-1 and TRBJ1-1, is KAGVTQTPRYLIKTRGQQVTLSCSPISGHRSVSWYQQTPGQGLQFLFEYFSETQRNKGNFPGRFSGRQFSNSRSEMNVSTLELGDSALYLCASSLGPGRATEAFFGQGTRLTVV.

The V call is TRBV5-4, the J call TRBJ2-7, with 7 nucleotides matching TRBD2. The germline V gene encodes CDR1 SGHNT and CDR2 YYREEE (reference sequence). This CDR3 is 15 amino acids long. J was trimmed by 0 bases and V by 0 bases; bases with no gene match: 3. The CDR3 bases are TGTGCCAGCAGCTTGGCGCCGGGGGGCTCCTACGAGCAGTACTTC. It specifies CASSLAPGGSYEQYF.

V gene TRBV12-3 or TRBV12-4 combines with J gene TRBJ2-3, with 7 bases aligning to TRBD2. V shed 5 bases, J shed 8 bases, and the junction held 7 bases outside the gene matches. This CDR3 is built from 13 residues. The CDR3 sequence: CASSPISSGTQYF. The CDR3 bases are TGTGCCAGCAGTCCCATCTCTAGCGGTACGCAGTATTTT.

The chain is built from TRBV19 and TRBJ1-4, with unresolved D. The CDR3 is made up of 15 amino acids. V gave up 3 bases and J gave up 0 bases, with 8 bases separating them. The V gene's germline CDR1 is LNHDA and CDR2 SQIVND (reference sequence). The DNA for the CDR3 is TGTGCCAGTAGTATTCCGGGGACAACTAATGAAAAACTGTTTTTT. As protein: CASSIPGTTNEKLFF.

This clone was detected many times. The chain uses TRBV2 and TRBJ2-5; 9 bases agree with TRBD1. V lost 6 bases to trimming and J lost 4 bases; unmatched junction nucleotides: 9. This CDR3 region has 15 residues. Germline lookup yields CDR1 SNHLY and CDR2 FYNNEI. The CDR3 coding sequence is TGTGCCAGCAGGGCTACCGGGACAGGGAGAGAGACCCAGTACTTC. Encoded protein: CASRATGTGRETQYF.

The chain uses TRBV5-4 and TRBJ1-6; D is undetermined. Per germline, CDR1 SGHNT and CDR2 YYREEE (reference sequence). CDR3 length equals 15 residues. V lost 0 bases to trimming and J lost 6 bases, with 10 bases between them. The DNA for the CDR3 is TGTGCCAGCAGCTTGGCGGGCAGGATTAATTCACCCCTCCACTTT. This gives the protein CASSLAGRINSPLHF.

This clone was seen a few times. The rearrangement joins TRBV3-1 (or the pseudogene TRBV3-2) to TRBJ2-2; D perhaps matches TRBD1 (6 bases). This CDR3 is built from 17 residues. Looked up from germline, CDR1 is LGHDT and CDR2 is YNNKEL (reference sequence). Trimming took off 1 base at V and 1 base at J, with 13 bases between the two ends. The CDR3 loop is CASSQGWRQENTGELFF. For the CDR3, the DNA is TGTGCCAGCAGCCAAGGTTGGCGACAGGAGAACACCGGGGAGCTGTTTTTT.

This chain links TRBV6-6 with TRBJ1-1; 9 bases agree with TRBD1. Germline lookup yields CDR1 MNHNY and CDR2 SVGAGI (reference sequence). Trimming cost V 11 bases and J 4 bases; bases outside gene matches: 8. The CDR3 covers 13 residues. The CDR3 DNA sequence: TGTGCCGGTAACAGGGGGCCAGGCACTGAAGCTTTCTTT. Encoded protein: CAGNRGPGTEAFF.

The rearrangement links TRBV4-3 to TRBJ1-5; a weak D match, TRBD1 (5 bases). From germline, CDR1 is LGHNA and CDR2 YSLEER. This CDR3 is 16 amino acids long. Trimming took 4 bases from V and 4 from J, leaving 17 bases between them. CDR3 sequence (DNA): TGCGCCAGCAGCCCCGGGGACTCCCTAGGGAATCAGCCCCAGCATTTT. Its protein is CASSPGDSLGNQPQHF.

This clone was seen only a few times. The CDR3 sequence is CATAPKARDGLSGNTIYF. DNA of the CDR3: TGTGCCACCGCCCCTAAAGCCCGGGACGGACTCTCTGGAAACACCATATATTTT. The chain combines TRBV3-1 (or the pseudogene TRBV3-2) with TRBJ1-3; D is perhaps TRBD1 (5 bases). The length of the CDR3 is 18 residues. V lost 10 bases and J 0 bases, leaving 25 bases between the germline ends. Germline CDR1 and CDR2: LGHDT and YNNKEL (reference sequence).

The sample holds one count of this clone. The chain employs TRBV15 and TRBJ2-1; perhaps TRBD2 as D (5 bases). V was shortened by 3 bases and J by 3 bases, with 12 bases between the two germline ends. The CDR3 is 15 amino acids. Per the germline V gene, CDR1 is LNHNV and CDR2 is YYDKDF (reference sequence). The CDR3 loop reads CATSSVALRYNEQFF. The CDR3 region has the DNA TGTGCCACCAGCAGTGTAGCGCTACGCTACAATGAGCAGTTCTTC.

The DNA of the CDR3 is TGTGCCAGCAGCTTACAACCAGTGGGACACCCTTCCTACAATGAGCAGTTCTTC. This gives the protein CASSLQPVGHPSYNEQFF. This chain connects TRBV7-3 to TRBJ2-1, with D possibly matching TRBD1 (6 bases). The V and J ends lost 2 bases and 1 base respectively, with 18 bases between them. Germline values: CDR1 SGHTA, CDR2 FQGTGA. The CDR3 length is 18 residues. Variable domain in full (rest from reference TRBV7-3 and TRBJ2-1): GAGVSQTPSNKVTEKGKYVELRCDPISGHTALYWYRQSLGQGPEFLIYFQGTGAADDSGLPNDRFFAVRPEGSVSTLKIQRTERGDSAVYLCASSLQPVGHPSYNEQFFGPGTRLTVL.

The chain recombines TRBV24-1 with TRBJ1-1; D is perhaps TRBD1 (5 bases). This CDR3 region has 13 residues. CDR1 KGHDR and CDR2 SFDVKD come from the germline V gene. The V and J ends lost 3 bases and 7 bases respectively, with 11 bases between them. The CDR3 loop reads CATSDPNRNEAFF. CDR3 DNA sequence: TGTGCCACCAGTGATCCAAACAGGAATGAAGCTTTCTTT.

CDR3 DNA: TGTGCCAGCAGCTACTCCTCCGGGGGGGGGCAGACCCAGTACTTC. This gives the protein CASSYSSGGGQTQYF. The rearrangement links TRBV11-3 to TRBJ2-5, with TRBD2 matching 8 bases. The trim removed 4 bases at V and 6 bases at J, leaving 10 bases unmatched. Germline CDR1 is SGHNT and CDR2 is YENEEA. This CDR3 contains 15 residues.

In nucleotides, the CDR3 is TGTGCCAGCAGTGGGCTGCAAGCGGTCGGGGGGGGAAACTATGGCTACACCTTC. It codes for CASSGLQAVGGGNYGYTF. The rearrangement uses TRBV6-1 and TRBJ1-2, with D perhaps TRBD1 (5 bases). V lost 4 bases and J lost 2, with 23 bases in between. Germline V gene data show CDR1 as MNHNS and CDR2 as SASEGT. The CDR3 totals 18 residues.

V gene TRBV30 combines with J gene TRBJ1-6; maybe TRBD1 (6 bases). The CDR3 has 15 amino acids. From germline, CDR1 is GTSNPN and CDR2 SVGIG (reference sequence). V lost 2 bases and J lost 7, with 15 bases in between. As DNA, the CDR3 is TGTGCCTGGAGTCCCCCTGACAGGAGGAATTCACCCCTCCACTTT. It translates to CAWSPPDRRNSPLHF.